The source of this T cell receptor (beta chain) is a study of blood T cells in healthy people across ages. Alongside a J-beta primer mix, a sample-barcoded 5' primer served in a second PCR lasting about 7 to 12 cycles. Each CDR3 protein is one row after TCRdb ran MiXCR on the 5' RACE reads. The sample lists about 600,000 distinct CDR3 sequences; less than 60% were seen once. The V gene's germline CDR1 is SQVTM and CDR2 ANQGSEA. CDR3 length: 12 amino acids. V shed 4 bases and J 2 bases; nucleotides not matched to a gene: 2. The V gene is TRBV29-1, the J gene TRBJ2-7; 7 positions agree with TRBD1. The origin of this receptor is a man older than 75 in good health. Sequencing was done on a sample of blood. The CDR3 coding sequence is TGCAGCGTTGGACAGGGTACCTACGAGCAGTACTTC. Translating gives CSVGQGTYEQYF.